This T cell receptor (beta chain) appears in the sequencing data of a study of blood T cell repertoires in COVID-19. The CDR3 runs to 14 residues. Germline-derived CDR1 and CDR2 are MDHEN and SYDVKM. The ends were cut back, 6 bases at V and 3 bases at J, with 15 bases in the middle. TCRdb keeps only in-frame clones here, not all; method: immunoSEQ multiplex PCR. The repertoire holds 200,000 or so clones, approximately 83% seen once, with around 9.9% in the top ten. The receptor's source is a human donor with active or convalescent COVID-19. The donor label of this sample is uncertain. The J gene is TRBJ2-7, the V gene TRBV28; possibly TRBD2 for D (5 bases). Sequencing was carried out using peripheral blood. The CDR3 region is CASSSGSRDYEQYF. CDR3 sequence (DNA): TGTGCCAGCAGCTCTGGATCGAGGGACTACGAGCAGTACTTC. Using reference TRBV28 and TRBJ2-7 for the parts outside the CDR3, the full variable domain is DVKVTQSSRYLVKRTGEKVFLECVQDMDHENMFWYRQDPGLGLRLIYFSYDVKMKEKGDIPEGYSVSREKKERFSLILESASTNQTSMYLCASSSGSRDYEQYFGPGTRLTVT.